The present T cell receptor (beta chain) was sequenced within a study of beta chain features in type 1 diabetes. It was one heparinised blood draw, averaging about 120 mL, that each donor gave. Cells sorted by CD45RO/CCR7/CD25/CD127/CD95/CD27 comprised CD4+ naive, central memory, regulatory and stem cell-like memory cells. There are 13 residues in the CDR3. V lost 7 bases, J lost 6 bases, and 5 bases stayed unmatched. Germline values: CDR1 LGHNT, CDR2 FRNRAP. The study, taken as a whole, reports: Whether HLA type influences TCRB rearrangement remained unresolved here. All four CD4+ subsets of Type 1 diabetes patients contained TCRB CDR3s that were moderately but significantly shorter.

Every bit of the isolated RNA underwent reverse transcription, so sequencing read expressed TCRB transcripts. Assay used: immunoSEQ multiplex PCR; TCRdb lists only in-frame clones, some missing. The sample includes about 160,000 clones, around 8.3% seen only once; the top ten take 0.54%. On this clone: Its target is not known.

The origin of this receptor is a woman aged 18-29 years with type 1 diabetes. The chain is built from TRBV12-5 and TRBJ2-1; 8 bases align to TRBD2. Input material: central memory CD4+ T cells from blood. CDR3 loop: CASAAGGPNEQFF. CDR3 bases: TGTGCTAGTGCGGCGGGAGGTCCCAATGAGCAGTTCTTC.